Below are 14 T cell receptor beta chains sequenced from a single sample in a study of blood T cell repertoires in COVID-19 (TCRdb year 2020). Library preparation was by the immunoSEQ multiplex PCR assay. Imported from immuneACCESS, the table was reduced by TCRdb to in-frame sequences with V and J called. These copies leave out some clones; in studies compared against another copy, an unresolved V gene accounts for under half, and the cause of the remainder is not known. The sample data list 60,000 to 90,000 clones, and about four fifths of these were observed just once. Of the sample, 3.5% falls within the top ten clones. The sample was peripheral blood. All receptors derive from a man in his fifties or sixties with acute or convalescent COVID-19.

This clone was detected many times. This sequence joins TRBV19 and TRBJ1-1; weak D call: TRBD1 (6 bases). The length of the CDR3 is 16 residues. With 5 bases removed from V and 0 bases from J, the gap between germline ends came to 16 bases. The germline V gene encodes CDR1 LNHDA and CDR2 SQIVND (reference sequence). CDR3 DNA: TGTGCCAGTAGTGAAGGGGGTGGGCTCCTGAACACTGAAGCTTTCTTT. Encoded protein: CASSEGGGLLNTEAFF.

The V call is TRBV5-1, the J call TRBJ1-6, with D unresolved. The CDR3 is 13 residues long. The V end lost 5 bases, the J end lost 7 bases, and 10 bases lay between the germline ends. CDR1 SGHRS and CDR2 YFSETQ come from the germline V gene. The DNA of the CDR3 is TGCGCCAGCAGAAGGGAGACAAATTCACCCCTCCACTTT. It yields the protein CASRRETNSPLHF.

This clone was seen a handful of times. The chain combines TRBV4-1 with TRBJ2-2, with TRBD2 matching over 14 bases. V was clipped by 4 bases and J by 4 bases; unmatched bases: 5. Germline-derived CDR1 and CDR2 are MGHRA and YSYEKL. This CDR3 has 17 amino acids. CDR3 bases: TGCGCCAGCAGCCCATCTGGACTAGCGGGAGGCACCGGGGAGCTGTTTTTT. Amino acid sequence: CASSPSGLAGGTGELFF.

This clone came up once. The chain carries TRBV3-1 (or the pseudogene TRBV3-2) and TRBJ2-1, with TRBD2 matching 11 bases. Germline trimming cut 3 bases from V and 0 bases from J; bases unmatched to any gene: 7. Germline CDR1 is LGHDT and CDR2 is YNNKEL (reference sequence). The CDR3 contains 18 residues. For the CDR3, the DNA is TGTGCCAGCAGCCAGGCCGGGACTAGCGGAATCTCCTACAATGAGCAGTTCTTC. Protein: CASSQAGTSGISYNEQFF.

The chain recombines TRBV7-2 with TRBJ2-3, with D possibly TRBD2 on 5 matching bases. Trimming removed 0 bases at V and 1 base at J, with 14 bases between. CDR1 is SGHTA, CDR2 FQGNSA, per germline. The CDR3 length is 17 residues. The CDR3 reads CASSLALASRGTDTQYF. The DNA for the CDR3 is TGTGCCAGCAGCTTAGCGTTGGCTAGCCGGGGCACAGATACGCAGTATTTT. The variable domain in full, completed from reference TRBV7-2 and TRBJ2-3, reads GAGVSQSPSNKVTEKGKDVELRCDPISGHTALYWYRQSLGQGLEFLIYFQGNSAPDKSGLPSDRFSAERTGGSVSTLTIQRTQQEDSAVYLCASSLALASRGTDTQYFGPGTRLTVL.

The CDR3 sequence: CASIPGVGYEQYF. DNA of the CDR3: TGTGCCAGCATTCCAGGGGTCGGGTACGAGCAGTACTTC. The chain combines TRBV5-5 with TRBJ2-7; tentative D call: TRBD1 (6 bases). Per the germline V gene, CDR1 is SGHKS and CDR2 is YYEKEE (reference sequence). The V gene lost 6 bases and the J gene lost 4 bases, with 14 bases spanning the gap. The CDR3 consists of 13 residues. Full variable domain (rest looked up from reference TRBV5-5 and TRBJ2-7): DAGVTQSPTHLIKTRGQQVTLRCSPISGHKSVSWYQQVLGQGPQFIFQYYEKEERGRGNFPDRFSARQFPNYSSELNVNALLLGDSALYLCASIPGVGYEQYFGPGTRLTVT.

The rearrangement uses TRBV5-1 and TRBJ2-7; the D gene is possibly TRBD2 (6 bases). Germline lookup yields CDR1 SGHRS and CDR2 YFSETQ. Trimming removed 0 bases from V and 0 bases from J, with 13 bases in between. This CDR3 spans 16 amino acids. In DNA, the CDR3 is TGCGCCAGCAGCTTGGCCGTTGGAGGGACCTCCTACGAGCAGTACTTC. This sequence encodes CASSLAVGGTSYEQYF.

This chain links TRBV6-6 with TRBJ2-1; 7 bases agree with TRBD2. The CDR3 is 14 amino acids. Germline assignment: CDR1 MNHNY and CDR2 SVGAGI (reference sequence). V lost 5 bases and J lost 4; bases outside the gene matches: 5. In DNA, the CDR3 is TGTGCCAGCAGTCCAGGGAGGGGTTACAATGAGCAGTTCTTC. Its translation: CASSPGRGYNEQFF.

This sequence joins TRBV18 and TRBJ2-5; D is perhaps TRBD2 (7 bases). V was trimmed by 3 bases and J by 0 bases, leaving 14 bases between them. The CDR3 consists of 16 residues. Germline V gene lookup returns CDR1 KGHSH and CDR2 LQKENI. The CDR3 DNA sequence: TGTGCCAGCTCACCGTCGGGGGGCGAGGACCAAGAGACCCAGTACTTC. This codes for CASSPSGGEDQETQYF.

The chain uses TRBV12-3 or TRBV12-4 and TRBJ2-7; D remains unclear. V gave up 6 bases and J gave up 4 bases, with 13 bases separating them. This CDR3 has 13 residues. CDR3 DNA sequence: TGTGCCAGCAGCTCACCCCAGATATACGAGCAGTACTTC. It is translated as CASSSPQIYEQYF.

By its share, this clone is medium-sized. The chain combines TRBV12-3 or TRBV12-4 with TRBJ1-5, with TRBD1 matching 9 bases. The J segment lost 7 bases and the V segment lost 5 bases, leaving 3 bases of the junction unmatched. This CDR3 is 13 amino acids long. The CDR3 spells CASSGQGRQPQHF. The CDR3 DNA reads TGTGCCAGCAGTGGACAGGGGCGGCAGCCCCAGCATTTT.

This clone was recorded only once. This chain links TRBV28 with TRBJ2-7; D is uncertain. The V and J ends lost 5 bases and 0 bases respectively, with 11 bases between them. CDR1 is MDHEN, CDR2 SYDVKM, per germline. The CDR3 consists of 14 residues. CDR3 amino acids: CASSRAGRSYEQYF. CDR3 in DNA: TGTGCCAGCAGTCGAGCTGGGCGCTCCTACGAGCAGTACTTC. Looking up the rest from reference TRBV28 and TRBJ2-7 gives the full variable domain: DVKVTQSSRYLVKRTGEKVFLECVQDMDHENMFWYRQDPGLGLRLIYFSYDVKMKEKGDIPEGYSVSREKKERFSLILESASTNQTSMYLCASSRAGRSYEQYFGPGTRLTVT.

The chain is built from TRBV7-2 and TRBJ2-1; D might be TRBD2 (6 bases). CDR3 size: 16 residues. Per the germline V gene, CDR1 is SGHTA and CDR2 is FQGNSA. With 5 bases removed from V and 0 bases from J, the gap between germline ends came to 14 bases. This CDR3 is CASSQTLASSYNEQFF. CDR3 DNA sequence: TGTGCCAGCAGCCAAACTCTAGCGAGCTCCTACAATGAGCAGTTCTTC.

The rearrangement joins TRBV5-8 to TRBJ1-6; 11 bases line up with TRBD1. Germline CDR1 and CDR2: SGHTS and YDEGEE. The CDR3 spans 14 residues. J was trimmed by 14 bases and V by 2 bases; bases with no gene match: 6. CDR3 residues: CASSFGQGAKSLHF. The CDR3 DNA is TGTGCCAGCAGCTTCGGACAGGGGGCTAAATCCCTCCACTTT.